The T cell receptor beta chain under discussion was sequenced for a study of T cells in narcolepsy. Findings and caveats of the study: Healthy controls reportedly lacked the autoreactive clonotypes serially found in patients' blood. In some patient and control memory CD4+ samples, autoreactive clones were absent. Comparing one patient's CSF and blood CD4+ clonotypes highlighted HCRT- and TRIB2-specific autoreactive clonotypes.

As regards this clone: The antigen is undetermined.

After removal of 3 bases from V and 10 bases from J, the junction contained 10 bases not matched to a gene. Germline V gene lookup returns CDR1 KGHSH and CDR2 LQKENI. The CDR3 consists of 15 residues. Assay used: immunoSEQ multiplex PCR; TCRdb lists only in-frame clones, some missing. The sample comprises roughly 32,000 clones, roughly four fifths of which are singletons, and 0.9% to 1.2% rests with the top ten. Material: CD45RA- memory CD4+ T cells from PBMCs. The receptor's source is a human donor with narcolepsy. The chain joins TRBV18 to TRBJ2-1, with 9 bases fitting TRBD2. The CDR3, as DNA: TGTGCCAGCTCACCCGGGACTAGCCAATTTACCGAGCAGTTCTTC. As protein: CASSPGTSQFTEQFF. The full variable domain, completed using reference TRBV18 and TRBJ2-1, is NAGVMQNPRHLVRRRGQEARLRCSPMKGHSHVYWYRQLPEEGLKFMVYLQKENIIDESGMPKERFSAEFPKEGPSILRIQQVVRGDSAAYFCASSPGTSQFTEQFFGPGTRLTVL.